This T cell receptor (beta chain) was sequenced during a study of cytomegalovirus exposure and HLA in healthy donors. Points from the study as a whole: Later analysis reportedly placed an Asian-associated ancestry cluster below the roughly 600-donor mean in N-insertions. Among the most significant clusters, several appeared linked to common viral pathogens in a later analysis.

As regards this clone: The target antigen is unknown.

The CDR3 is 16 residues long. V lost 5 bases to trimming and J lost 2 bases, with 16 bases between them. CDR1 MDHEN and CDR2 SYDVKM come from the germline V gene. The PCR made use of 60 Vbeta and 13 Jbeta primers. Measured with immunoSEQ multiplex PCR; TCRdb has only the in-frame clones, and not every one. The table includes 100,000 to 120,000 clones, approximately 79% detected once. The sequenced sample was PBMCs. The rearrangement links TRBV28 to TRBJ2-1, with D maybe TRBD2 (7 bases). The origin of this receptor is a man aged 25 to 45 in good health and CMV-seropositive. CDR3: CASSLTGEGAYNEQFF. The CDR3 DNA is TGTGCCAGCAGTCTTACCGGGGAGGGGGCCTACAATGAGCAGTTCTTC.